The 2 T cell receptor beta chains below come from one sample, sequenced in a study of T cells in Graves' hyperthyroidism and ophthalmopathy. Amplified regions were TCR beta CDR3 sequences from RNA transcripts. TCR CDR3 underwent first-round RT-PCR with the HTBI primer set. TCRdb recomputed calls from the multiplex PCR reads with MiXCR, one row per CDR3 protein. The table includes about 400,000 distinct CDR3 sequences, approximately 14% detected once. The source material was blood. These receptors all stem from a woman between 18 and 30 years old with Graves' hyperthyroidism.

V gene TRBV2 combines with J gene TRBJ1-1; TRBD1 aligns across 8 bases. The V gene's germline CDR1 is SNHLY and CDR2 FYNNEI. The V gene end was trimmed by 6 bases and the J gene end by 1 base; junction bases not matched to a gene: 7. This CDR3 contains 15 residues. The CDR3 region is CASRRSTGGNTEAFF. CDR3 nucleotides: TGTGCCAGCAGACGATCCACAGGGGGGAACACTGAAGCTTTCTTT. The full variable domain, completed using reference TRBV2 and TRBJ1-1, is EPEVTQTPSHQVTQMGQEVILRCVPISNHLYFYWYRQILGQKVEFLVSFYNNEISEKSEIFDDQFSVERPDGSNFTLKIRSTKLEDSAMYFCASRRSTGGNTEAFFGQGTRLTVV.

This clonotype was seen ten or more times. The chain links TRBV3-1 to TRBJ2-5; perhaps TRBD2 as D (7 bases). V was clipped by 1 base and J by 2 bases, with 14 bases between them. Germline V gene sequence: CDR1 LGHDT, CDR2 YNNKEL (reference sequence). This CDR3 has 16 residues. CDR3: CASSQVGGDGQETQYF. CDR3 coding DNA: TGTGCCAGCAGCCAAGTAGGGGGGGACGGACAAGAGACCCAGTACTTC.